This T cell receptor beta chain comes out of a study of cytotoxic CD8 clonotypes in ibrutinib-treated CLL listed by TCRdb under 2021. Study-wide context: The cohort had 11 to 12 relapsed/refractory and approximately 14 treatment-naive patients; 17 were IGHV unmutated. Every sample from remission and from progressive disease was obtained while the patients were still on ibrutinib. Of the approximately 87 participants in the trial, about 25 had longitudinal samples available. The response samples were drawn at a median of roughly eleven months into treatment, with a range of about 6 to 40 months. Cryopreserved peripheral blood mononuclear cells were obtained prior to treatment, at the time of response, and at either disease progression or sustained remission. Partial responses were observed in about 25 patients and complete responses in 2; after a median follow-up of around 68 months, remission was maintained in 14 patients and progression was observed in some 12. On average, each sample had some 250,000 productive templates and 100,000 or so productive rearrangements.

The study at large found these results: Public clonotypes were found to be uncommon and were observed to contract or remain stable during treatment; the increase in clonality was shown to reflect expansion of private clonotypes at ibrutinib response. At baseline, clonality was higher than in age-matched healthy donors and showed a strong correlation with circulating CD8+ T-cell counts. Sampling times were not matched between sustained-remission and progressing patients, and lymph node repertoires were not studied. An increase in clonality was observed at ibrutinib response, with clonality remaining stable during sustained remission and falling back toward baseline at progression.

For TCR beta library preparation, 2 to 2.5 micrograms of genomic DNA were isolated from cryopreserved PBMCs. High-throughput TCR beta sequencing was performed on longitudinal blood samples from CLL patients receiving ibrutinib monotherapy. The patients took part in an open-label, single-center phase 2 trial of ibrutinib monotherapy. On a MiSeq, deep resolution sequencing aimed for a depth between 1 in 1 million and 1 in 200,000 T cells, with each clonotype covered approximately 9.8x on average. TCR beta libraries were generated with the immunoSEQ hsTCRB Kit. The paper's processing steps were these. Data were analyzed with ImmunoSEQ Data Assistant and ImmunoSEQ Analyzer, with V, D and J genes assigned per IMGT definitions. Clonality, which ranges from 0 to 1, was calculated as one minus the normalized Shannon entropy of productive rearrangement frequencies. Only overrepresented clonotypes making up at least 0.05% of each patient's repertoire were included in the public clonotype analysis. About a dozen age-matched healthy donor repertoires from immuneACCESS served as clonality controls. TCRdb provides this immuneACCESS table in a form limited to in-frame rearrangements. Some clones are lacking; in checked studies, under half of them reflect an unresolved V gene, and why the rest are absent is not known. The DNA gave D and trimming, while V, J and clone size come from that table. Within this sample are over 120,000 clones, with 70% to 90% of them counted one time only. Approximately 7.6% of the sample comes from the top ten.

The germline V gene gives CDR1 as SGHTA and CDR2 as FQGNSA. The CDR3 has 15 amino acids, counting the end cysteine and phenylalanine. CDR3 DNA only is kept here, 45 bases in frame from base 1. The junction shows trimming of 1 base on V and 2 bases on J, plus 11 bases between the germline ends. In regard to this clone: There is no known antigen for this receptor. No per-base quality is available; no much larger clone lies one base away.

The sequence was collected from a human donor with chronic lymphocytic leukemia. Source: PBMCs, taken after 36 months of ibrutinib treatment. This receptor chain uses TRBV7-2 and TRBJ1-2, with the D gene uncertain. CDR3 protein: CASSLGPGPNYGYTF. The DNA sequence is TGTGCCAGCAGCTTAGGTCCAGGACCCAACTATGGCTACACCTTC.